This T cell receptor beta chain was identified during a study of Graves' ophthalmopathy and Graves' hyperthyroidism. Overall study findings and caveats: Most clonotypes expanded in thyroid above 0.001 frequency were present in blood too.

Germline-derived CDR1 and CDR2 are DFQATT and SNEGSKA (reference sequence). V lost 8 bases, J lost 6 bases, and 11 bases lay in between. The CDR3 runs 12 residues. This clonotype was recorded many times. Antigen specificity is unknown. RNA transcripts served as template for amplifying TCR beta CDR3 sequences. Second-round multiplex PCR came after first-round RT-PCR with HTBI primers. TCRdb processed the multiplex PCR reads anew with MiXCR; each CDR3 protein has one entry. The sample lists around 1,000,000 distinct CDR3 sequences; less than 45% were seen once. Other autoimmune diseases, uncontrolled infections, pregnancy or lactation led to the exclusion of patients.

The sequence was obtained from an adult man with Graves' hyperthyroidism. Material: peripheral blood or thyroid tissue (not recorded which). The J gene is TRBJ1-6, the V gene TRBV20-1; the D gene is possibly TRBD1 (5 bases). The CDR3 region is CSQGRSNSPLHF. The CDR3 coding sequence is TGCAGTCAGGGCAGGAGTAATTCACCCCTCCACTTT.